This T cell receptor beta chain was captured by sequencing in a study of molecular identifiers for immune sequencing clone quantification. Study summary: The replicates split RNA from around 18,000 or 91,000 naive CD8 cells five ways and sequenced four. Findings and caveats of the study: Barcode sharing among identical TCR molecules could make large clones appear smaller. Clones above 20 RNA copies contained over 98% of effector molecules but under 1% of naive ones.

J gave up 8 bases and V 2 bases, and 14 bases lay outside the gene matches. The CDR3 length is 16 residues. CDR1 and CDR2 (germline): LNHDA, SQIVND (reference sequence). For bulk TCR libraries, previously described methods and listed TCR primers were used. MiXCR, applied by TCRdb to the PCR reads, yields one record per CDR3 protein. The sample contains about 630,000 distinct CDR3 sequences, approximately 24% of which appear only once. This clonotype was counted only a few times. The antigen remains undetermined. The chain carries TRBV19 and TRBJ1-2, with 7 bases fitting TRBD1. The source material was naive CD8+ T cells from blood, with Jurkat cell RNA spiked in. Subset meaning: FACS-sorted CD8+CD4-CCR7+CD45RA+ naive T cells. The sequence derives from a human donor in good health. Some libraries in this study had Jurkat cell RNA spiked in. CDR3 residues: CASSINPWAGGIGYTF. The CDR3 coding sequence is TGTGCCAGTAGTATAAACCCCTGGGCAGGGGGTATCGGCTACACCTTC.